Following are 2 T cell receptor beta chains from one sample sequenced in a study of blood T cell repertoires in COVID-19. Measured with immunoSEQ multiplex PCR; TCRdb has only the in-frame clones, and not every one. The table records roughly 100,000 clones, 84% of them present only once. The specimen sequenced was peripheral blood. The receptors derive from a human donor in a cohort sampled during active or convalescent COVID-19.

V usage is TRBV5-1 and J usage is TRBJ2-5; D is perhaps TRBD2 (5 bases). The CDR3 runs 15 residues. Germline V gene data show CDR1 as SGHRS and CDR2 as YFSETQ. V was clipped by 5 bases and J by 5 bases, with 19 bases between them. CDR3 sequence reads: CASSPGLRARETQYF. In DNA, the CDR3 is TGCGCCAGCAGTCCAGGTTTGAGGGCCCGGGAGACCCAGTACTTC.

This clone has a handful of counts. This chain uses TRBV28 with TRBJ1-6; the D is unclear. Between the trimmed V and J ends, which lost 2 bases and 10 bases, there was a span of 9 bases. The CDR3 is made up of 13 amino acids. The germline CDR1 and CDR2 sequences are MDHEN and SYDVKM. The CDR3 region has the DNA TGTGCCAGCAGTTTACTCCGGCGGTCACCCCTCCACTTT. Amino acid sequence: CASSLLRRSPLHF.